Each of the 18 T cell receptor beta chains below was sequenced from the same sample in a study of T cell responses to AZD1222 COVID-19 vaccine. Here immunoSEQ multiplex PCR was the method, and the copy in TCRdb shows in-frame clones only, minus some. The sample lists about 150,000 clones; more than 90% were seen once. Sequenced material: peripheral blood, taken 28 days after the second AZD1222 dose. These receptors were collected from an adult who received the AZD1222 COVID-19 vaccine.

The chain is built from TRBV2 and TRBJ1-2; 9 nucleotides align to TRBD1. This CDR3 has 14 amino acids. Germline V gene sequence: CDR1 SNHLY, CDR2 FYNNEI. V shed 6 bases and J 7 bases; nucleotides not matched to a gene: 9. For the CDR3, the DNA is TGTGCCAGCAGGACACAGGGGGCGCAAGTTGGCTACACCTTC. This translates into CASRTQGAQVGYTF.

The J gene is TRBJ2-1, the V gene TRBV9; the match to TRBD2 covers 12 bases. This CDR3 is built from 18 residues. CDR1 and CDR2 from the germline V gene are SGDLS and YYNGEE. The ends lost 4 bases at V and 8 bases at J; junction bases unmatched: 16. As DNA, the CDR3 is TGTGCCAGCAGCCCAGTGGCGACTAGCGGGGGACTTGTGGATGAGCAGTTCTTC. The encoded protein is CASSPVATSGGLVDEQFF.

V usage is TRBV7-3 and J usage is TRBJ2-2; D is uncertain. Trimming stripped 0 bases from V and 6 bases from J, with 14 bases between. Germline CDR1 reads SGHTA; CDR2 reads FQGTGA. This CDR3 contains 16 residues. CDR3 sequence (DNA): TGTGCCAGCAGCTTAACGGGAACTTCAGGAGCCGGGGAGCTGTTTTTT. It codes for CASSLTGTSGAGELFF. The complete variable domain, with remaining parts taken from reference TRBV7-3 and TRBJ2-2, reads GAGVSQTPSNKVTEKGKYVELRCDPISGHTALYWYRQSLGQGPEFLIYFQGTGAADDSGLPNDRFFAVRPEGSVSTLKIQRTERGDSAVYLCASSLTGTSGAGELFFGEGSRLTVL.

CDR3 amino acids: CASSAGGGTDTQYF. In DNA, the CDR3 is TGTGCCAGCAGCGCCGGGGGGGGCACAGATACGCAGTATTTT. V usage is TRBV9 and J usage is TRBJ2-3, with TRBD2 matching over 8 bases. This CDR3 region has 14 residues. The V gene's germline CDR1 is SGDLS and CDR2 YYNGEE. Trimming cost V 3 bases and J 1 base; bases outside gene matches: 1.

V is TRBV9 and J is TRBJ1-2; D is uncertain. V lost 3 bases and J lost 4, with 4 bases in between. Germline V lookup: CDR1 SGDLS, CDR2 YYNGEE. The CDR3 runs 11 residues. CDR3 amino acids: CASSGVYGYTF. CDR3 sequence (DNA): TGTGCCAGCAGCGGCGTCTATGGCTACACCTTC.

The rearrangement links TRBV2 to TRBJ2-2; unclear D gene. Germline V CDR1 and CDR2: SNHLY, FYNNEI. There are 13 residues in the CDR3. V lost 6 bases, J lost 3 bases, and 8 bases lay in between. This CDR3 is CASSRVDTGELFF. CDR3 sequence (DNA): TGTGCCAGCAGCCGGGTCGACACCGGGGAGCTGTTTTTT.

The chain combines TRBV15 with TRBJ2-1; D might be TRBD1 (6 bases). Germline V gives CDR1 LNHNV, CDR2 YYDKDF (reference sequence). The CDR3 is made up of 16 amino acids. Trimming stripped 4 bases from V and 5 bases from J, with 18 bases between. This CDR3 reads CATSTIAGAPDNEQFF. The CDR3 region has the DNA TGTGCCACCAGCACTATCGCAGGGGCCCCTGACAATGAGCAGTTCTTC.

This clone was recorded a few times. This chain uses TRBV7-9 with TRBJ1-3; weak D call: TRBD1 (5 bases). The germline V gene encodes CDR1 SEHNR and CDR2 FQNEAQ (reference sequence). This CDR3 is built from 14 residues. Trimming cost V 7 bases and J 0 bases, with 10 bases left between them. The CDR3 DNA reads TGTGCCAGCACCCTAGGGACCTCTGGAAACACCATATATTTT. It encodes CASTLGTSGNTIYF.

The chain joins TRBV3-1 (or the pseudogene TRBV3-2) to TRBJ2-7; tentative D call: TRBD1 (5 bases). Germline V gene lookup returns CDR1 LGHDT and CDR2 YNNKEL (reference sequence). Trimming removed 0 bases from V and 4 bases from J, with 10 bases in between. This CDR3 is 14 amino acids long. CDR3 sequence (DNA): TGTGCCAGCAGCCAAGACCAGGGTCCATACGAGCAGTACTTC. Residues: CASSQDQGPYEQYF.

This chain connects TRBV6-5 to TRBJ2-7; the match to TRBD2 covers 12 bases. Germline CDR1 MNHEY, CDR2 SVGAGI. The CDR3 length is 14 residues. The junction had 2 bases not matched to a gene; V was cut back by 6 bases and J by 2 bases. CDR3 coding DNA: TGTGCCAGCAGCGGACTAGCGGGACCCTACGAGCAGTACTTC. Encoded protein: CASSGLAGPYEQYF.

Of note for this clone: The identical CDR3 is also encoded by other nucleotide sequences in the sample. The rearrangement joins TRBV5-4 to TRBJ2-7; 7 nucleotides match TRBD1. Trimming cost V 5 bases and J 0 bases; bases outside gene matches: 5. Per the germline V gene, CDR1 is SGHNT and CDR2 is YYREEE (reference sequence). This CDR3 is built from 14 residues. CDR3 nucleotides: TGTGCCAGCAGTCTGACAGGGAGCTCCTACGAGCAGTACTTC. It encodes CASSLTGSSYEQYF.

The chain links TRBV15 to TRBJ2-7, with a weak D call TRBD2 (7 bases). Trimming removed 1 base at V and 5 bases at J, with 15 bases between. The germline V gene encodes CDR1 LNHNV and CDR2 YYDKDF (reference sequence). The CDR3 has 15 residues. The CDR3 DNA is TGTGCCACCAGCAGAGTGAGGAGGGGGGGAGACGAGCAGTACTTC. Protein product: CATSRVRRGGDEQYF.

Only one count was recorded for this clone. The chain is built from TRBV5-4 and TRBJ1-2; 7 nucleotides agree with TRBD1. Trimming took 1 base from V and 4 from J; bases not matched to a gene: 10. The V gene's germline CDR1 is SGHNT and CDR2 YYREEE (reference sequence). The CDR3 is made up of 16 amino acids. CDR3 nucleotides: TGTGCCAGCAGCTTGTTGACAGGGACTACACCCTATGGCTACACCTTC. Protein sequence: CASSLLTGTTPYGYTF.

The chain combines TRBV5-6 with TRBJ1-2; D is possibly TRBD1 (5 bases). Trimming removed 0 bases from V and 4 bases from J, with 16 bases in between. The CDR3 is 16 amino acids. The germline CDR1 and CDR2 sequences are SGHDT and YYEEEE. In nucleotides, the CDR3 is TGTGCCAGCAGCTTGGTGGGGGACGGAAAACCCTATGGCTACACCTTC. Translation: CASSLVGDGKPYGYTF.

This chain links TRBV3-1 (or the pseudogene TRBV3-2) with TRBJ1-6; TRBD1 matches at 8 bases. The trim removed 4 bases at V and 6 bases at J, leaving 8 bases unmatched. The germline CDR1 and CDR2 sequences are LGHDT and YNNKEL (reference sequence). CDR3 size: 16 residues. The CDR3 DNA reads as TGTGCCAGCAGCCGAGGGACAGGCACGTTTAATTCACCCCTCCACTTT. Translation: CASSRGTGTFNSPLHF.

The genes are TRBV9 and TRBJ1-3; the match to TRBD1 covers 7 bases. The V segment lost 3 bases and the J segment 0 bases; nucleotides outside the gene matches: 9. Germline CDR1 SGDLS, CDR2 YYNGEE. The CDR3 has 17 amino acids. CDR3 in amino acids: CASSANPGQLSGNTIYF. The CDR3 nucleotides read TGTGCCAGCAGCGCCAACCCGGGACAGCTCTCTGGAAACACCATATATTTT.

J is TRBJ2-3 and V is TRBV7-6; possibly TRBD1 or TRBD2 for D (5 bases each). The CDR3 runs to 15 residues. Germline values: CDR1 SGHVS, CDR2 FNYEAQ. V was pared by 8 bases and J by 6 bases, with 21 bases between. CDR3 DNA sequence: TGTGCCAGCGCAGAGGGGTCAGGAAGAGTCGATACGCAGTATTTT. Translation: CASAEGSGRVDTQYF.

The chain combines TRBV19 with TRBJ1-4; the D is unclear. The germline CDR1 and CDR2 sequences are LNHDA and SQIVND (reference sequence). V was shortened by 3 bases and J by 4 bases, with 12 bases between the two germline ends. The CDR3 is made up of 15 amino acids. The CDR3 region has the DNA TGTGCCAGTAGTATTGTAACTCGGTTTAATGAAAAACTGTTTTTT. It is translated as CASSIVTRFNEKLFF. The full variable domain, with the rest looked up from reference TRBV19 and TRBJ1-4, is DGGITQSPKYLFRKEGQNVTLSCEQNLNHDAMYWYRQDPGQGLRLIYYSQIVNDFQKGDIAEGYSVSREKKESFPLTVTSAQKNPTAFYLCASSIVTRFNEKLFFGSGTQLSVL.